This paragraph covers one T cell receptor beta chain sequence. No antigen is known for it. This CDR3 contains 13 residues. Germline V CDR1 and CDR2: MNHEY, SVGAGI. This specimen comes from a study of monozygotic twins with inflammatory bowel disease. It was roughly 3,500 ng of total RNA that each TCR library used. TCRdb re-called the 5' RACE reads and gives one entry per CDR3 protein, without DNA. This sample contains about 130,000 distinct CDR3 sequences. Study-level findings and limits: Fewer shared clonotypes with others were found in IBD patients than in healthy twins, especially with disease activity.

The clonotype comes from a human donor with ulcerative colitis or Crohn's disease, or a healthy co-twin of an affected twin (not recorded which). Material: blood. The chain employs TRBV6-5 and TRBJ2-7; absent DNA, TCRdb's TRBD1 call cannot be checked. Here the CDR3 reads CASRPGQAYEQYF.